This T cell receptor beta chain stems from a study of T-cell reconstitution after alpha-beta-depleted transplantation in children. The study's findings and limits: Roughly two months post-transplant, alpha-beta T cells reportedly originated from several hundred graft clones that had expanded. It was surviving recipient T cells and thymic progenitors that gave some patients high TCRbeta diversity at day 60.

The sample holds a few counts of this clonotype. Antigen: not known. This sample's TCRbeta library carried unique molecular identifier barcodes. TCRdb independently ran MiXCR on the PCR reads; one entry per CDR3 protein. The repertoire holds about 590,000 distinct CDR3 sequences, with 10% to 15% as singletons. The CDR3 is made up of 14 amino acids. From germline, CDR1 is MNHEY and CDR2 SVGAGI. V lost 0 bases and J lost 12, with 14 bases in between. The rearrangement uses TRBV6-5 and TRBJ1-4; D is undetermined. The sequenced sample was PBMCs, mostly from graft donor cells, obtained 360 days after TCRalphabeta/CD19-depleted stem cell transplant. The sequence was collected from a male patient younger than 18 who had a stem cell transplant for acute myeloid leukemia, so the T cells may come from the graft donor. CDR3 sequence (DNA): TGTGCCAGCAGTTACTCGATGACTTGGGAGGAACTGTTTTTT. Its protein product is CASSYSMTWEELFF.